This TCR beta chain appears in the sequencing data of a study of immune characterization of retroperitoneal liposarcoma. V was cut by 5 bases and J by 10 bases, with 12 bases left in between. The CDR3 has 12 residues. TCRdb reprocessed the PCR reads with MiXCR, giving one entry per CDR3 protein. Found here are around 10,000 distinct CDR3 sequences, approximately 30% of them singletons; the top ten hold 7% to 10%. The sample holds many counts of this clonotype. The specimen was tumor tissue. The TCR sequence derives from a male donor with retroperitoneal liposarcoma. The genes are TRBV12-3 or TRBV12-4 and TRBJ2-1; D might be TRBD1 (6 bases). The CDR3: CASSDRSYEQFF. The DNA of the CDR3 is TGTGCCAGCAGTGACAGGTCCTACGAGCAGTTCTTC.